Each of the 21 T cell receptor beta chains below was sequenced from the same sample in a study of blood T cell repertoires in COVID-19 (dated by TCRdb to the early 2020s). The library was generated by the immunoSEQ multiplex PCR assay. TCRdb took over this immuneACCESS table, retaining in-frame rearrangements with V and J assigned. Such tables are incomplete; in checked studies, under half of the missing clones stem from an unresolved V gene, and the remainder is unexplained. The sample records 150,000 to 200,000 clones, about 80% of which are singletons. 6.9% of the sample lies in the top ten. Sequenced: peripheral blood. These receptors were taken from a human donor with acute or convalescent COVID-19. The donor label of this sample is uncertain.

The chain is built from TRBV18 and TRBJ2-2; possible D gene TRBD1, 5 bases. The CDR3 contains 18 residues. The V gene's germline CDR1 is KGHSH and CDR2 LQKENI. Trimming pared 3 bases from V and 6 bases from J, leaving 23 bases between. CDR3 nucleotide sequence: TGTGCCAGCTCACCGACAGTTCTGGCAACGTTTGACGCCGGGGAGCTGTTTTTT. This gives the protein CASSPTVLATFDAGELFF.

J is TRBJ2-1 and V is TRBV10-3; 8 bases map to TRBD2. CDR1 is ENHRY and CDR2 is SYGVKD in the germline V gene. The CDR3 sequence is 13 residues long. With 4 bases clipped from V and 9 bases from J, the junction kept 5 bases outside the gene matches. The CDR3 sequence is CAISGPREGEQFF. The CDR3 DNA sequence: TGTGCCATCAGTGGGCCCCGGGAGGGTGAGCAGTTCTTC.

On this clone itself: Within the sample, other DNA sequences also encode this same CDR3. The V and J genes are TRBV6-5 and TRBJ1-1, with TRBD1 as a possible D gene (6 bases). Germline CDR1 reads MNHEY; CDR2 reads SVGAGI. CDR3 size: 13 residues. The V and J ends lost 10 bases and 1 base respectively, with 13 bases between them. This chain's CDR3 is CATRGQRNTEAFF. CDR3 nucleotides: TGTGCCACCCGTGGACAGCGGAACACTGAAGCTTTCTTT.

This clone was seen a handful of times. CDR3 in amino acids: CASSFGPGGNNSPLHF. The DNA for the CDR3 is TGTGCCAGCAGCTTTGGGCCGGGGGGAAATAATTCACCCCTCCACTTT. J is TRBJ1-6 and V is TRBV7-2, with a weak D call TRBD1 (5 bases). The CDR3 runs to 16 residues. Trimming removed 3 bases at V and 5 bases at J, with 14 bases between. Germline V gene data show CDR1 as SGHTA and CDR2 as FQGNSA.

V gene TRBV7-2 combines with J gene TRBJ2-1; 9 nucleotides match TRBD1. CDR3 length: 16 residues. The V gene end was trimmed by 0 bases and the J gene end by 5 bases; junction bases not matched to a gene: 5. CDR1 and CDR2 from the germline V gene are SGHTA and FQGNSA. The CDR3 DNA follows: TGTGCCAGCAGCTTAGCGGGACAGGGTATCAACAATGAGCAGTTCTTC. Residues: CASSLAGQGINNEQFF.

The chain has TRBV19 and TRBJ2-1; D perhaps matches TRBD2 (5 bases). The germline CDR1 and CDR2 sequences are LNHDA and SQIVND (reference sequence). Trimming took 3 bases from V and 6 from J, leaving 15 bases between them. This CDR3 has 15 amino acids. CDR3 residues: CASSIKDFPSNEQFF. The CDR3 DNA reads as TGTGCCAGTAGTATCAAGGACTTCCCCAGCAATGAGCAGTTCTTC. The whole variable domain, filled in from reference TRBV19 and TRBJ2-1, reads DGGITQSPKYLFRKEGQNVTLSCEQNLNHDAMYWYRQDPGQGLRLIYYSQIVNDFQKGDIAEGYSVSREKKESFPLTVTSAQKNPTAFYLCASSIKDFPSNEQFFGPGTRLTVL.

The rearrangement joins TRBV5-4 to TRBJ1-2, with D possibly being TRBD1 (5 bases). The germline gives CDR1 SGHNT, CDR2 YYREEE (reference sequence). The germline V and J ends were trimmed by 4 bases and 0 bases, with 10 bases remaining between them. The CDR3 is 14 amino acids. CDR3 nucleotides: TGTGCCAGCAGCGGGACTACTTCTAACTATGGCTACACCTTC. Protein product: CASSGTTSNYGYTF.

The chain couples TRBV18 to TRBJ2-7; 9 nucleotides match TRBD1. V was pared by 6 bases and J by 0 bases, with 3 bases of the junction left unmatched. Germline V lookup: CDR1 KGHSH, CDR2 LQKENI. The CDR3 contains 14 residues. CDR3 nucleotide sequence: TGTGCCAGCTCGGCGACAGGGGGCTCCTACGAGCAGTACTTC. It specifies CASSATGGSYEQYF.

V and J are TRBV5-8 and TRBJ1-5; 7 nucleotides line up with TRBD1. Germline V gene sequence: CDR1 SGHTS, CDR2 YDEGEE. This CDR3 has 17 residues. After removal of 0 bases from V and 2 bases from J, the junction contained 8 bases not matched to a gene. The CDR3 bases are TGTGCCAGCAGCTTGGGCCGAACAGGGGCCGGCAATCAGCCCCAGCATTTT. It codes for CASSLGRTGAGNQPQHF. The variable domain in full, completed from reference TRBV5-8 and TRBJ1-5, reads EAGVTQSPTHLIKTRGQQATLRCSPISGHTSVYWYQQALGLGLQFLLWYDEGEERNRGNFPPRFSGRQFPNYSSELNVNALELEDSALYLCASSLGRTGAGNQPQHFGDGTRLSIL.

This chain connects TRBV6-5 to TRBJ1-2; the D gene is possibly TRBD1 (6 bases). Germline V gives CDR1 MNHEY, CDR2 SVGAGI. The CDR3 is made up of 14 amino acids. The V and J ends lost 7 bases and 0 bases respectively, with 12 bases between them. CDR3 in amino acids: CASIYGTTNYGYTF. CDR3 DNA sequence: TGTGCCAGCATCTACGGGACAACTAACTATGGCTACACCTTC.

The chain combines TRBV6-2 or TRBV6-3 with TRBJ1-1; D perhaps matches TRBD1 (6 bases). Trimming pared 4 bases from V and 4 bases from J, leaving 13 bases between. CDR1 MNHEY and CDR2 SVGEGT come from the germline V gene. This CDR3 spans 14 amino acids. The CDR3 region has the DNA TGTGCCAGCAGTTTCCAGGGAGGGGGCACTGAAGCTTTCTTT. Translating gives CASSFQGGGTEAFF.

This clone was detected only once. The rearrangement links TRBV10-3 to TRBJ1-3; TRBD1 aligns across 9 bases. The V gene's germline CDR1 is ENHRY and CDR2 SYGVKD. This CDR3 comprises 15 residues. V lost 10 bases to trimming and J lost 1 base; unmatched junction nucleotides: 8. The CDR3 here is CATARTGESGNTIYF. The CDR3 bases are TGTGCCACGGCCAGGACAGGGGAATCTGGAAACACCATATATTTT.

Of note for this clone: Compared with germline, one end of the junction differs, possibly owing to a read error. The J gene is TRBJ2-2, the V gene TRBV7-2; TRBD2 is a possible D gene (6 bases). CDR1 and CDR2 (germline): SGHTA, FQGNSA. The CDR3 is 14 amino acids. The CDR3, as DNA: TGTGCCACCAGCCGGGACTCCAACACCGGGGAGCTGTTTTTT. The encoded protein is CATSRDSNTGELFF.

The V gene is TRBV6-4, the J gene TRBJ1-2; D unresolved. The germline V and J ends were trimmed by 3 bases and 8 bases, with 10 bases remaining between them. The CDR3 is 12 amino acids. Germline V gene sequence: CDR1 MRHNA, CDR2 SNTAGT. The CDR3: CASSEGFGGYTF. In nucleotides, the CDR3 is TGTGCCAGCAGTGAGGGCTTCGGCGGCTACACCTTC.

The chain is built from TRBV9 and TRBJ1-6; TRBD1 agrees at 9 bases. The CDR3 loop spans 15 amino acids. The germline V gene encodes CDR1 SGDLS and CDR2 YYNGEE. V gave up 3 bases and J gave up 5 bases; unmatched junction bases: 3. CDR3 nucleotide sequence: TGTGCCAGCAGCGCCGGGACAGGGAATAATTCACCCCTCCACTTT. Translating gives CASSAGTGNNSPLHF.

The rearrangement joins TRBV6-6 to TRBJ1-1, with a tentative D call TRBD1 (5 bases). Germline V gene data show CDR1 as MNHNY and CDR2 as SVGAGI (reference sequence). The CDR3 extends over 12 amino acids. V was pared by 10 bases and J by 7 bases, with 16 bases between. The CDR3 here is CATRDGGLEAFF. DNA of the CDR3: TGTGCCACCCGTGACGGGGGTCTTGAAGCTTTCTTT.

V gene TRBV7-9 combines with J gene TRBJ2-1; D might be TRBD2 (6 bases). The germline V gene has CDR1 SEHNR and CDR2 FQNEAQ (reference sequence). The V gene lost 1 base and the J gene lost 1 base, with 20 bases spanning the gap. The CDR3 has 19 amino acids. Written as DNA, the CDR3 is TGTGCCAGCAGCTTAGTTAGGAGGGCGGGACTCCTTTCCTACAATGAGCAGTTCTTC. Its translation: CASSLVRRAGLLSYNEQFF.

This clone was seen more than once but under ten times. The chain links TRBV10-3 to TRBJ2-3; 7 nucleotides line up with TRBD2. The CDR3 has 12 residues. J gave up 3 bases and V 10 bases, and 4 bases lay outside the gene matches. Per the germline V gene, CDR1 is ENHRY and CDR2 is SYGVKD. The DNA of the CDR3 is TGTGCCAGCTTGGGGGGGACAGATACGCAGTATTTT. It yields the protein CASLGGTDTQYF.

Only one count was recorded for this clone. The rearrangement joins TRBV29-1 to TRBJ2-7, with 7 bases identical to TRBD1. Germline CDR1 SQVTM, CDR2 ANQGSEA. V gave up 7 bases and J gave up 3 bases; unmatched junction bases: 9. The CDR3 runs to 13 residues. This chain's CDR3 is CSGSRGINYEQYF. CDR3 DNA sequence: TGCAGCGGGTCCAGGGGGATCAACTACGAGCAGTACTTC.

V usage is TRBV28 and J usage is TRBJ1-5, with no clear D. CDR1 is MDHEN, CDR2 SYDVKM, per germline. V shed 10 bases and J shed 4 bases, with 14 bases lying between them. The CDR3 length is 13 residues. The CDR3 DNA is TGTGCCATCGGGGTCGTTGGTAATCAGCCCCAGCATTTT. This sequence encodes CAIGVVGNQPQHF.

The V call is TRBV12-5, the J call TRBJ2-1, with 16 bases matching TRBD2. Germline V gives CDR1 LGHNT, CDR2 FRNRAP. V dropped 2 bases and J dropped 12; count of bases not matched to a gene: 10. This CDR3 region has 17 residues. DNA for the CDR3: TGTGCTAGTGGTTTGTCCGGGACTAGCGGGAGGGCCGGAGGGCAGTTCTTC. Protein product: CASGLSGTSGRAGGQFF.